Each of the 31 T cell receptor beta chains below was sequenced from the same sample in a study of preoperative IRX-2 immunotherapy in early breast cancer. The data were produced by immunoSEQ multiplex PCR, yet TCRdb's version contains in-frame clones alone and is incomplete. This sample carries roughly 93,000 clones, roughly 85% of them seen once, and the ten largest clones take about 2.1%. Indicated treatment: preoperative locoregional IRX-2 cytokine immunotherapy. Sequenced here: tumor tissue, sampled after IRX-2 immunotherapy. Receptors originate from a human donor with breast cancer.

The rearrangement links TRBV10-2 to TRBJ2-7; D is perhaps TRBD2 (6 bases). V shed 2 bases and J shed 7 bases, with 18 bases lying between them. This CDR3 spans 15 amino acids. In germline, CDR1 is WSHSY, CDR2 SAAADI. CDR3 DNA sequence: TGCGCCAGCAGTGAGACGGCGGGGCCCGCAGAGGAGCAGTACTTC. It encodes CASSETAGPAEEQYF.

The V and J genes are TRBV7-1 and TRBJ2-2, with 7 bases fitting TRBD1. TRBV7-1 is given ORF status, its function remaining uncertain. CDR3 size: 15 residues. V lost 4 bases to trimming and J lost 4 bases; unmatched junction nucleotides: 6. The CDR3 region has the DNA TGTGCCAGCAGCTTACAGGGGTTCTCCACCGGGGAGCTGTTTTTT. This encodes CASSLQGFSTGELFF.

The chain recombines TRBV6-8 with TRBJ2-2; TRBD2 is a possible D gene (5 bases). V lost 3 bases and J lost 4, with 15 bases in between. Germline V lookup: CDR1 MNHGY, CDR2 SAAAGT. The CDR3 is 16 residues long. Written as DNA, the CDR3 is TGTGCCAGCAGTTATCCGGCGGGTCCGAGCACCGGGGAGCTGTTTTTT. Translation: CASSYPAGPSTGELFF.

The chain has TRBV5-1 and TRBJ2-2, with D possibly TRBD1 on 5 matching bases. This CDR3 is 15 amino acids long. CDR1 and CDR2 from the germline V gene are SGHRS and YFSETQ. Deletions cut 4 bases from V and 0 bases from J, with 10 bases between. The chain's CDR3 is CASSDSSTNTGELFF. CDR3 sequence (DNA): TGCGCCAGCAGCGACAGTTCAACGAACACCGGGGAGCTGTTTTTT.

The chain employs TRBV10-1 and TRBJ2-7; D uncertain. This CDR3 contains 14 residues. V lost 4 bases, J lost 4 bases, and 14 bases lay in between. CDR1 and CDR2 (germline): WNHNN, SYGVQD (reference sequence). This chain's CDR3 is CASSGHFGVYEQYF. Written as DNA, the CDR3 is TGCGCCAGCAGTGGGCATTTTGGTGTTTACGAGCAGTACTTC.

The chain links TRBV30 to TRBJ1-3; D gene ambiguous. Trimming pared 2 bases from V and 2 bases from J, leaving 13 bases between. The CDR3 totals 15 residues. Germline V CDR1 and CDR2: GTSNPN, SVGIG (reference sequence). The CDR3 DNA follows: TGTGCCTGGAGTCGATCAAGTGGAGCTGGAAACACCATATATTTT. Amino acids: CAWSRSSGAGNTIYF.

The chain joins TRBV30 to TRBJ1-2, with 9 bases identical to TRBD1. Trimming cost V 8 bases and J 4 bases; bases outside gene matches: 11. The germline CDR1 and CDR2 sequences are GTSNPN and SVGIG (reference sequence). The CDR3 is 14 amino acids. The CDR3 sequence: CASSPDRGSYGYTF. In nucleotides, the CDR3 is TGTGCCAGCAGCCCGGACAGGGGTAGCTATGGCTACACCTTC.

The chain joins TRBV14 to TRBJ2-2; no clear D. Germline-derived CDR1 and CDR2 are SGHDN and FVKESK. The CDR3 has 12 amino acids. Trimming cost V 4 bases and J 6 bases, with 6 bases left between them. CDR3 sequence: CASSRRAGELFF. For the CDR3, the DNA is TGTGCCAGCAGCCGAAGGGCCGGGGAGCTGTTTTTT.

V gene TRBV18 combines with J gene TRBJ1-5; 7 bases line up with TRBD1. Unmatched junction bases numbered 7, after V lost 4 bases and J lost 4 bases. Germline values: CDR1 KGHSH, CDR2 LQKENI. This CDR3 spans 15 amino acids. Written as DNA, the CDR3 is TGTGCCAGCTCACTAGCCGGGACAGCTAATCAGCCCCAGCATTTT. This translates into CASSLAGTANQPQHF.

The chain links TRBV7-8 to TRBJ1-1; D remains unclear. The CDR3 contains 13 residues. Trimming left V 3 bases short and J 7 bases short, with 12 bases between. The V gene's germline CDR1 is SGHVS and CDR2 FQNEAQ. CDR3 nucleotides: TGTGCCAGCAGCTTCCCACAGCTCTATGAAGCTTTCTTT. Translation gives CASSFPQLYEAFF. The full variable domain, completed using reference TRBV7-8 and TRBJ1-1, is GAGVSQSPRYKVAKRGQDVALRCDPISGHVSLFWYQQALGQGPEFLTYFQNEAQLDKSGLPSDRFFAERPEGSVSTLKIQRTQQEDSAVYLCASSFPQLYEAFFGQGTRLTVV.

The chain carries TRBV28 and TRBJ2-3; TRBD2 agrees at 7 bases. Germline-derived CDR1 and CDR2 are MDHEN and SYDVKM. J was trimmed by 3 bases and V by 6 bases; bases with no gene match: 9. The CDR3 spans 15 residues. The CDR3 protein is CASRGEGASTDTQYF. CDR3 nucleotides: TGTGCCAGCAGGGGGGAGGGAGCTTCAACAGATACGCAGTATTTT.

V is TRBV15 and J is TRBJ1-5, with D hard to call. Germline values: CDR1 LNHNV, CDR2 YYDKDF (reference sequence). The ends were cut back, 0 bases at V and 0 bases at J, with 18 bases in the middle. The CDR3 sequence is 19 residues long. The CDR3 DNA is TGTGCCACCAGCAGAGATCTCCCATCTACAAAATATAGCAATCAGCCCCAGCATTTT. It codes for CATSRDLPSTKYSNQPQHF.

The V call is TRBV14, the J call TRBJ1-1; 7 bases line up with TRBD1. V was clipped by 6 bases and J by 1 base; unmatched bases: 8. CDR3 length equals 15 residues. CDR1 and CDR2 from the germline V gene are SGHDN and FVKESK. The CDR3 DNA follows: TGTGCCAGCAGAAAGATGGGACAGCAGAACACTGAAGCTTTCTTT. Protein: CASRKMGQQNTEAFF.

The rearrangement links TRBV7-1 to TRBJ2-7; the match to TRBD1 covers 7 bases. TRBV7-1 is reported as an ORF; its role is uncertain. The CDR3 loop spans 17 amino acids. With V trimmed by 4 bases and J by 2 bases, 14 bases remained unmatched. DNA for the CDR3: TGTGCCAGCAGCTTGAACAGGGGTGAAAAAAGGACCTACGAGCAGTACTTC. Protein product: CASSLNRGEKRTYEQYF.

This chain connects TRBV28 to TRBJ2-6, with 7 bases fitting TRBD1. V shed 3 bases, J shed 2 bases, and the junction held 1 base outside the gene matches. Per germline, CDR1 MDHEN and CDR2 SYDVKM. The length of the CDR3 is 15 residues. DNA for the CDR3: TGTGCCAGCAGTTTTGGGACAGCTGGGGCCAACGTCCTGACTTTC. Translating gives CASSFGTAGANVLTF.

The chain links TRBV28 to TRBJ1-4, with D unclear. Per germline, CDR1 MDHEN and CDR2 SYDVKM. Trimming took 7 bases from V and 7 from J, leaving 13 bases between them. This CDR3 comprises 13 residues. CDR3 sequence: CASTEADGEKLFF. CDR3 in DNA: TGTGCCAGCACTGAGGCGGACGGTGAAAAACTGTTTTTT.

The CDR3 DNA follows: TGTGCCATCAGTGAGCGGGATGAAAAACTGTTTTTT. It encodes CAISERDEKLFF. The gene calls are TRBV10-3 and TRBJ1-4; D not certain. CDR1 ENHRY and CDR2 SYGVKD come from the germline V gene. The CDR3 contains 12 residues. The germline V and J ends were trimmed by 2 bases and 6 bases, with 4 bases remaining between them.

The CDR3 bases are TGTGCCTGGACTCAATGGGACAGGGGTATTAATGAAAAACTGTTTTTT. Translated: CAWTQWDRGINEKLFF. The chain links TRBV30 to TRBJ1-4; 10 positions agree with TRBD1. The J segment lost 4 bases and the V segment lost 4 bases, leaving 9 bases of the junction unmatched. There are 16 residues in the CDR3. CDR1 is GTSNPN, CDR2 SVGIG, per germline (reference sequence).

The chain employs TRBV14 and TRBJ2-5, with no clear D. Germline V lookup: CDR1 SGHDN, CDR2 FVKESK. This CDR3 comprises 16 residues. Between the trimmed V and J ends, which lost 0 bases and 1 base, there was a span of 12 bases. The chain's CDR3 is CASSQDGGVPQETQYF. For the CDR3, the DNA is TGTGCCAGCAGCCAAGATGGCGGTGTCCCCCAAGAGACCCAGTACTTC.

This clone was recorded once. The chain is built from TRBV28 and TRBJ2-5; 7 nucleotides match TRBD2. CDR3 length equals 14 residues. CDR1 and CDR2 from the germline V gene are MDHEN and SYDVKM. V shed 4 bases and J 2 bases; nucleotides not matched to a gene: 4. This CDR3 reads CASSSLGGQETQYF. In DNA form, the CDR3 reads TGTGCCAGCAGTTCCCTCGGGGGGCAAGAGACCCAGTACTTC.

This clone occurred once. The sample carries other DNA sequences with the same CDR3. V and J are TRBV28 and TRBJ1-2; 7 nucleotides align to TRBD1. Per germline, CDR1 MDHEN and CDR2 SYDVKM. J gave up 5 bases and V 6 bases, and 6 bases lay outside the gene matches. This CDR3 region has 13 residues. CDR3 sequence (DNA): TGTGCCAGCAGCCTACAGGGGAGGTATGGCTACACCTTC. It is translated as CASSLQGRYGYTF.

As regards this clone: This sample also contains other DNA sequences that code for the same CDR3. The chain couples TRBV6-8 to TRBJ1-5, with D perhaps matching TRBD1 (6 bases). CDR1 and CDR2 (germline): MNHGY, SAAAGT. The CDR3 covers 12 residues. With 6 bases removed from V and 8 bases from J, the gap between germline ends came to 11 bases. The CDR3 sequence: CASRRGGEPQHF. In DNA, the CDR3 is TGTGCCAGCAGGAGGGGGGGGGAGCCCCAGCATTTT.

The sample holds one count of this clone. V usage is TRBV7-6 and J usage is TRBJ2-1; 9 bases map to TRBD2. The germline CDR1 and CDR2 sequences are SGHVS and FNYEAQ. V shed 6 bases, J shed 9 bases, and the junction held 15 bases outside the gene matches. The CDR3 extends over 16 amino acids. CDR3 amino acids: CASSSDAAGGFAEQFF. In nucleotides, the CDR3 is TGTGCCAGCAGTTCAGACGCAGCGGGAGGTTTTGCTGAGCAGTTCTTC.

DNA for the CDR3: TGCAGCGCTGGGACTAGCGAGGGCTACGAGCAGTACTTC. Protein sequence: CSAGTSEGYEQYF. The chain uses TRBV29-1 and TRBJ2-7; TRBD2 agrees at 10 bases. V lost 7 bases, J lost 3 bases, and 6 bases stayed unmatched. This CDR3 has 13 residues. In germline, CDR1 is SQVTM, CDR2 ANQGSEA.

The gene calls are TRBV29-1 and TRBJ1-1; TRBD1 agrees at 7 bases. Germline values: CDR1 SQVTM, CDR2 ANQGSEA. Trimming took 4 bases from V and 4 from J; bases not matched to a gene: 6. This CDR3 comprises 13 residues. This CDR3 reads CSVGQGRVTEAFF. The DNA for the CDR3 is TGCAGCGTTGGACAGGGTAGGGTCACTGAAGCTTTCTTT.

The chain combines TRBV7-4 with TRBJ2-1; 8 bases align to TRBD1. The CDR3 totals 16 residues. Losses at the gene ends were 1 base for V and 9 bases for J; bases not matched to a gene: 11. In germline, CDR1 is SGHVT, CDR2 SQSDAQ. CDR3 protein: CASSLGQGIVGGEQFF. The CDR3 nucleotides read TGTGCCAGCAGCTTAGGACAGGGGATAGTAGGTGGTGAGCAGTTCTTC.

The J gene is TRBJ1-4, the V gene TRBV23-1; 9 bases line up with TRBD1. TRBV23-1 is noted as an ORF with a role that remains uncertain. The V segment lost 0 bases and the J segment 7 bases; nucleotides outside the gene matches: 6. The CDR3 consists of 16 residues. CDR3 loop: CASSQSAGQGGEKLFF. In DNA, the CDR3 is TGCGCCAGCAGTCAATCAGCGGGACAGGGAGGTGAAAAACTGTTTTTT.

The chain uses TRBV12-1 and TRBJ1-5; no check of the table's D call, TRBD1, against the DNA was made. TRBV12-1 is an annotated pseudogene. There are 14 residues in the CDR3. The CDR3 reads CASSSITGNQPQHF. The CDR3 DNA follows: TGTGCCAGCAGCTCAATTACAGGGAATCAGCCCCAGCATTTT.

The chain recombines TRBV28 with TRBJ1-2; D not certain. CDR1 MDHEN and CDR2 SYDVKM come from the germline V gene. The CDR3 has 12 residues. The ends were cut back, 6 bases at V and 1 base at J, with 6 bases in the middle. The CDR3 DNA is TGTGCCAGCAGACAGCTTAACTATGGCTACACCTTC. This encodes CASRQLNYGYTF.

To note about this clone: Relative to the germline gene, one junction end is altered; a read error may explain this. J is TRBJ1-4 and V is TRBV6-1, with D possibly matching TRBD1 (5 bases). In germline, CDR1 is MNHNS, CDR2 SASEGT. The CDR3 covers 14 residues. For the CDR3, the DNA is TGTGCCATCAGTGAAGGGGCAACTAATGAAAAACTGTTTTTT. Amino acid sequence: CAISEGATNEKLFF.

The chain employs TRBV6-8 and TRBJ1-2; 8 nucleotides align to TRBD1. Germline lookup yields CDR1 MNHGY and CDR2 SAAAGT. V lost 5 bases to trimming and J lost 0 bases; unmatched junction nucleotides: 8. The CDR3 spans 16 residues. The CDR3 loop is CASSPGQGLTNYGYTF. CDR3 sequence (DNA): TGTGCCAGCAGTCCCGGACAGGGCTTAACTAACTATGGCTACACCTTC.